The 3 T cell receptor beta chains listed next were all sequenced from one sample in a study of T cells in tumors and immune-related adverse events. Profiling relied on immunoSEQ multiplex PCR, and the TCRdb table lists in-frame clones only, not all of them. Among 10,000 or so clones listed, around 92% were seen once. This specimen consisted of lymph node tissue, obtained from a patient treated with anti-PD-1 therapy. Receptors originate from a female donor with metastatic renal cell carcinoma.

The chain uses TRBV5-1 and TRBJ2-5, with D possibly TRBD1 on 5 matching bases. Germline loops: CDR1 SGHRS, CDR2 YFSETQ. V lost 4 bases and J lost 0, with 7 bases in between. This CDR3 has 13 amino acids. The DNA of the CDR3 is TGCGCCAGCAGCCCAGGGAACCAAGAGACCCAGTACTTC. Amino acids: CASSPGNQETQYF.

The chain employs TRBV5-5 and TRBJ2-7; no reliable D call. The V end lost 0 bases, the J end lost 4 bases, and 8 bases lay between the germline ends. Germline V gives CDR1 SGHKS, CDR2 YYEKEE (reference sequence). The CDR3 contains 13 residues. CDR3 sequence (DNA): TGTGCCAGCAGCTTGGCAAAAAAGTACGAGCAGTACTTC. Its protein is CASSLAKKYEQYF.

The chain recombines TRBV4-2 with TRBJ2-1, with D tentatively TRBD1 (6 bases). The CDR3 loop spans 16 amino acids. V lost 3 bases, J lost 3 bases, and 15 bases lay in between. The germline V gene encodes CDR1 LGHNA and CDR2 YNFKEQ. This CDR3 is CASSHIGQRLYNEQFF. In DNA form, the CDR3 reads TGTGCCAGCAGCCATATTGGACAGCGGCTCTACAATGAGCAGTTCTTC.